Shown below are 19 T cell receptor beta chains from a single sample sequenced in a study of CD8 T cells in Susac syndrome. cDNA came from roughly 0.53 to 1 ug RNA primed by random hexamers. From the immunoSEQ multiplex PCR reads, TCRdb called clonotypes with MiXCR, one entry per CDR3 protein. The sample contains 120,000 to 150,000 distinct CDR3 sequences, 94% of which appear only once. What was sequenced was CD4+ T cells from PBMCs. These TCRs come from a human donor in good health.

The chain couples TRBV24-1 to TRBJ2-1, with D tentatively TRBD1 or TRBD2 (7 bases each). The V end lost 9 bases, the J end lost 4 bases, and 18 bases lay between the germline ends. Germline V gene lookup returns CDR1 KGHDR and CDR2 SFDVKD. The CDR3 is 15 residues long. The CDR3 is CATSGRTGNYNEQFF. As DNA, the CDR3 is TGTGCCACCTCCGGGAGGACAGGTAATTACAATGAGCAGTTCTTC.

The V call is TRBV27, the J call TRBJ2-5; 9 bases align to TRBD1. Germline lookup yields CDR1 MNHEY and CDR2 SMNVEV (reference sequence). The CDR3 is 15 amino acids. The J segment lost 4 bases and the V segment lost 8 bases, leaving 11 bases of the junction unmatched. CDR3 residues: CASAPDRGGGETQYF. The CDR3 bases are TGTGCCAGCGCGCCCGACAGGGGGGGCGGAGAGACCCAGTACTTC.

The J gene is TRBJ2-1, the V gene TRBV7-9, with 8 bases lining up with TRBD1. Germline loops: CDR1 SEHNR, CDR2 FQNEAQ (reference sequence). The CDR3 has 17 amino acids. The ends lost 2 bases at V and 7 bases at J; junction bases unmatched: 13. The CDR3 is CASSLMTIRTGRNEQFF. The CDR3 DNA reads TGTGCCAGCAGCTTAATGACGATTAGGACAGGGCGGAATGAGCAGTTCTTC.

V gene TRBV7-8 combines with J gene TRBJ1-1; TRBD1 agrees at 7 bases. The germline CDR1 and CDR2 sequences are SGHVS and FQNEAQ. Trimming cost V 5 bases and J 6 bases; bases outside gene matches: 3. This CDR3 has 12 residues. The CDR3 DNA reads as TGTGCCAGCAGCCCAGGGGGGGCTGAAGCTTTCTTT. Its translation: CASSPGGAEAFF.

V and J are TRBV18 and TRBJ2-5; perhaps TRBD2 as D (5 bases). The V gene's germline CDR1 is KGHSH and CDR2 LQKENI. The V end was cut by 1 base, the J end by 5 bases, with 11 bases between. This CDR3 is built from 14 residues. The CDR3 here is CASSPLTEAETQYF. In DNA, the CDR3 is TGTGCCAGCTCACCACTGACGGAGGCGGAGACCCAGTACTTC.

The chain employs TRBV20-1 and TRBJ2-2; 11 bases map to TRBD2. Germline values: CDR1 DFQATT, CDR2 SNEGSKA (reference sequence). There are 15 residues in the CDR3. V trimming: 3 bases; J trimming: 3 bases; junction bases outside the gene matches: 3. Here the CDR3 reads CSASGTSGYTGELFF. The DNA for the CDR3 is TGCAGTGCTAGCGGGACTAGCGGATACACCGGGGAGCTGTTTTTT.

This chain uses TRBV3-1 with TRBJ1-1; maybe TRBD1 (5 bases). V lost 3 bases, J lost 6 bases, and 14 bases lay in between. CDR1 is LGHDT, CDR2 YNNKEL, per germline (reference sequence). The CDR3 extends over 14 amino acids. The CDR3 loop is CASSQTQRGPEAFF. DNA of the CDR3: TGTGCCAGCAGCCAGACCCAGAGGGGCCCTGAAGCTTTCTTT.

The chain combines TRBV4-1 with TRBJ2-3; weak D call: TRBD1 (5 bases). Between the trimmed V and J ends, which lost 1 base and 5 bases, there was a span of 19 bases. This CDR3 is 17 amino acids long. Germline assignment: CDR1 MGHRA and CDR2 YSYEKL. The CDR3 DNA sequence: TGCGCCAGCAGCCAAGGGCAGGGCCCCCTGAAGGTAGATACGCAGTATTTT. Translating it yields CASSQGQGPLKVDTQYF.

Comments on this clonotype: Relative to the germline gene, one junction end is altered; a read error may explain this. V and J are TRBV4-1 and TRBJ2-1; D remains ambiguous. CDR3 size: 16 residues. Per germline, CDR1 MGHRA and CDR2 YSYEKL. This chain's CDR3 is CASSQVNLVTYNEQFF. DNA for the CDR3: TGCGCCAGCAGTCAAGTCAATTTGGTTACTTACAATGAGCAGTTCTTC.

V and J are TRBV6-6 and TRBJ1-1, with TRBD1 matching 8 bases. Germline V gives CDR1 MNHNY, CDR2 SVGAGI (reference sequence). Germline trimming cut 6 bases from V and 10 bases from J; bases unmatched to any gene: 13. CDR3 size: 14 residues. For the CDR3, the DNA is TGTGCCAGCAGCCACAGGGGGACAGTTGGGGGAGCTTTCTTT. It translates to CASSHRGTVGGAFF.

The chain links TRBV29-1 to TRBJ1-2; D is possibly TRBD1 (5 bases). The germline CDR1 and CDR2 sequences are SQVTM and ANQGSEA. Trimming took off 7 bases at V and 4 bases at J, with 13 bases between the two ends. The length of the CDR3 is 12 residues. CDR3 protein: CSAQRGPYGYTF. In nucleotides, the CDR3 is TGCAGCGCCCAGCGGGGCCCCTATGGCTACACCTTC.

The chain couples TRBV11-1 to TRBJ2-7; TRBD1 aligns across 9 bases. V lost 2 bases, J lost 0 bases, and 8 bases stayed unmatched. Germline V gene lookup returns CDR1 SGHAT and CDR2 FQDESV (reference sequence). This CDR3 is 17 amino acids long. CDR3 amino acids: CASSLLPGQGYSYEQYF. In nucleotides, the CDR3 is TGTGCCAGCAGCTTACTACCGGGACAGGGTTACTCCTACGAGCAGTACTTC. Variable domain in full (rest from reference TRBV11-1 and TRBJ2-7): EAEVAQSPRYKITEKSQAVAFWCDPISGHATLYWYRQILGQGPELLVQFQDESVVDDSQLPKDRFSAERLKGVDSTLKIQPAELGDSAMYLCASSLLPGQGYSYEQYFGPGTRLTVT.

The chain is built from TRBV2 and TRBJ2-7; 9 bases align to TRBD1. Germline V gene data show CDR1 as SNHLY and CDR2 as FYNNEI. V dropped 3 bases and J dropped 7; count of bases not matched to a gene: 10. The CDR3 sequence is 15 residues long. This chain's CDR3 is CASSDPQGASWEQYF. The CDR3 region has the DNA TGTGCCAGCAGTGACCCACAGGGGGCGAGCTGGGAGCAGTACTTC.

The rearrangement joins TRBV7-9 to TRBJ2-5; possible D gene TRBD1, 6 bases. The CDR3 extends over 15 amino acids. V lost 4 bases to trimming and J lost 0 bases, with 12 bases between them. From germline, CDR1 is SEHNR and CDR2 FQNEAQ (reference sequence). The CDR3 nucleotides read TGTGCCAGCAGCTCGGGACAATTGTACCAAGAGACCCAGTACTTC. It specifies CASSSGQLYQETQYF.

The CDR3, as DNA: TGTGCCAGCAGTGCCAGGGGTATAGAGACCCAGTACTTC. Translating it yields CASSARGIETQYF. The J gene is TRBJ2-5, the V gene TRBV2; D might be TRBD1 (6 bases). This CDR3 spans 13 amino acids. The germline gives CDR1 SNHLY, CDR2 FYNNEI. Deletions cut 4 bases from V and 4 bases from J, with 10 bases between.

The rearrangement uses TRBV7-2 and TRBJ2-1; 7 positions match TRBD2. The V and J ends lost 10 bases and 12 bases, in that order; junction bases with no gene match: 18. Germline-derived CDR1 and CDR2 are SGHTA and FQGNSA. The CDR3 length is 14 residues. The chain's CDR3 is CATLWGGSGLRQFF. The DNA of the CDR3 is TGTGCCACTCTATGGGGCGGGAGCGGGTTGAGGCAGTTCTTC.

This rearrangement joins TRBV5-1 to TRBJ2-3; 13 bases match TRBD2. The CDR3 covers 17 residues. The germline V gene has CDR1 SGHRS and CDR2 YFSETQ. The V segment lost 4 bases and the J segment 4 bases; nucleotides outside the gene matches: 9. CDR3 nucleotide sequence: TGCGCCAGCAGCCTCAAGCGGACTAGCGGGAGTCCAGATACGCAGTATTTT. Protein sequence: CASSLKRTSGSPDTQYF.

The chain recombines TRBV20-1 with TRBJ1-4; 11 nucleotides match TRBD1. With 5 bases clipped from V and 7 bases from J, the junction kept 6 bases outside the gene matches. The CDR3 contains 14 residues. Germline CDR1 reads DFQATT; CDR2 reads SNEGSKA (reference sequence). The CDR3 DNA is TGCAGTGCTTACGGACAGGGGGCGAGTGAAAAACTGTTTTTT. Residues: CSAYGQGASEKLFF.

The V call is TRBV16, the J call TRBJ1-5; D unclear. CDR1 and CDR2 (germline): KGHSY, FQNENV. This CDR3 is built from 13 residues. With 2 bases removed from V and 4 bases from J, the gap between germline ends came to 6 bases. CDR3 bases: TGTGCCAGCAGCCAAACGAGGAATCAGCCCCAGCATTTT. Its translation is CASSQTRNQPQHF.